This entry concerns a single T cell receptor (beta chain). V lost 1 base to trimming and J lost 3 bases; unmatched junction nucleotides: 11. The CDR3 covers 18 residues. Germline CDR1 LGHDT, CDR2 YNNKEL (reference sequence). This entry comes from a study of blood T cell repertoires in COVID-19. In the study overall: Spain, Italy and the United States supplied samples that represented acute and convalescent COVID-19.

Here immunoSEQ multiplex PCR was the method, and the copy in TCRdb shows in-frame clones only, minus some. The sample yields 230,000 or so clones, 89% seen once. V and J are TRBV3-1 (or the pseudogene TRBV3-2) and TRBJ2-3, with 9 positions matching TRBD2. The sample comprised peripheral blood. This TCR was recovered from a woman in her thirties or forties who had recovered from COVID-19. The DNA of the CDR3 is TGTGCCAGCAGCCAAGTGGCGGGGGGGCGAGGTGGAACAGATACGCAGTATTTT. Protein product: CASSQVAGGRGGTDTQYF.